The 26 T cell receptor beta chains presented below share a single source sample, sequenced in a study of blood T cell repertoires in COVID-19 (dated by TCRdb to 2020 to 2021). Library preparation used the immunoSEQ multiplex PCR assay. Drawn from immuneACCESS, this table holds only the in-frame rearrangements with V and J called that TCRdb kept. Clones are partly lost; checked studies trace under half to an unresolved V gene and leave the rest unexplained. The sample data list roughly 26,000 clones, and around 66% of these were observed just once. In total, the top ten clones hold 7.3% of the sample. The sample consisted of peripheral blood. The receptors shown here come from a man aged 60 to 69 with active or convalescent COVID-19.

The gene calls are TRBV11-2 and TRBJ2-7; 10 positions match TRBD1. Germline V gene data show CDR1 as SGHAT and CDR2 as FQNNGV. The CDR3 sequence is 19 residues long. The junction had 14 bases not matched to a gene; V was cut back by 0 bases and J by 3 bases. The CDR3 bases are TGTGCCAGCAGCTTAGACCCCGGGACAGGGGTAAGGTTATACTACGAGCAGTACTTC. Amino acids: CASSLDPGTGVRLYYEQYF. Full variable domain (missing parts from reference TRBV11-2 and TRBJ2-7): EAGVAQSPRYKIIEKRQSVAFWCNPISGHATLYWYQQILGQGPKLLIQFQNNGVVDDSQLPKDRFSAERLKGVDSTLKIQPAKLEDSAVYLCASSLDPGTGVRLYYEQYFGPGTRLTVT.

This clone was seen only a few times. The gene calls are TRBV7-3 and TRBJ1-4; D is ambiguous. The CDR3 runs 18 residues. Trimming removed 1 base from V and 0 bases from J, with 15 bases in between. From germline, CDR1 is SGHTA and CDR2 FQGTGA. The CDR3 reads CASSLRVRGFATNEKLFF. DNA for the CDR3: TGTGCCAGCAGCTTAAGGGTCCGGGGATTTGCAACTAATGAAAAACTGTTTTTT.

The chain recombines TRBV7-6 with TRBJ2-1; perhaps TRBD2 as D (5 bases). Trimming left V 6 bases short and J 0 bases short, with 15 bases between. Germline V lookup: CDR1 SGHVS, CDR2 FNYEAQ. The CDR3 loop spans 16 amino acids. The CDR3 sequence: CASSAGGLSSYNEQFF. For the CDR3, the DNA is TGTGCCAGCAGTGCAGGCGGGTTGAGCTCCTACAATGAGCAGTTCTTC.

The rearrangement links TRBV15 to TRBJ2-7; maybe TRBD2 (6 bases). This CDR3 contains 16 residues. V dropped 1 base and J dropped 6 bases, with 19 bases sitting between them. Germline CDR1 LNHNV, CDR2 YYDKDF (reference sequence). As DNA, the CDR3 is TGTGCCACCAGCAGAGGGCCGGTGGGGGGTGGGACCGAGCAGTACTTC. This translates into CATSRGPVGGGTEQYF.

V is TRBV29-1 and J is TRBJ2-5, with D perhaps TRBD1 (5 bases). Germline CDR1 is SQVTM and CDR2 is ANQGSEA. Trimming cost V 4 bases and J 2 bases, with 11 bases left between them. The CDR3 covers 13 residues. In DNA, the CDR3 is TGCAGCGTTGGGGCAGGGCCTCAAGAGACCCAGTACTTC. It yields the protein CSVGAGPQETQYF.

The CDR3: CASSEGSRTQYF. Here the CDR3 DNA reads TGTGCCAGCAGTGAAGGGTCCCGGACGCAGTATTTT. The V and J genes are TRBV2 and TRBJ2-3; no clear D. V was pared by 1 base and J by 9 bases, with 8 bases between. CDR1 SNHLY and CDR2 FYNNEI come from the germline V gene. The CDR3 is 12 amino acids.

This chain joins TRBV6-5 and TRBJ2-7; D unclear. V lost 6 bases and J lost 4, with 13 bases in between. Germline lookup yields CDR1 MNHEY and CDR2 SVGAGI. The CDR3 consists of 13 residues. CDR3 bases: TGTGCCAGCAGATCCCGCTCTATTTACGAGCAGTACTTC. The encoded protein is CASRSRSIYEQYF.

The V and J genes are TRBV7-9 and TRBJ2-7, with TRBD1 matching over 9 bases. The trim removed 1 base at V and 7 bases at J, leaving 14 bases unmatched. Germline CDR1 reads SEHNR; CDR2 reads FQNEAQ (reference sequence). CDR3 length equals 17 residues. In DNA form, the CDR3 reads TGTGCCAGCAGCTTAGAGGTTGGGACAGGGCCTCTAGGGGAGCAGTACTTC. Amino acids: CASSLEVGTGPLGEQYF.

This clone was observed a few times. The chain combines TRBV5-5 with TRBJ1-2, with a tentative D call TRBD1 (5 bases). Trimming cost V 4 bases and J 4 bases, with 20 bases left between them. This CDR3 comprises 16 residues. CDR1 and CDR2 (germline): SGHKS, YYEKEE (reference sequence). The CDR3 DNA reads TGTGCCAGCAGCCCCGTGACAGCGACCATGGGCTATGGCTACACCTTC. Its protein product is CASSPVTATMGYGYTF.

With respect to this clone: The sample has other DNA sequences that encode this CDR3 too. Here the CDR3 reads CSVDRGTEAFF. The CDR3 DNA reads as TGCAGCGTAGACAGGGGCACTGAAGCTTTCTTT. The V and J genes are TRBV29-1 and TRBJ1-1, with TRBD1 identical over 8 bases. V was clipped by 6 bases and J by 4 bases; unmatched bases: 1. CDR1 is SQVTM, CDR2 ANQGSEA, per germline. The CDR3 has 11 amino acids. Together with reference TRBV29-1 and TRBJ1-1, the CDR3 gives the full variable domain: SAVISQKPSRDICQRGTSLTIQCQVDSQVTMMFWYRQQPGQSLTLIATANQGSEATYESGFVIDKFPISRPNLTFSTLTVSNMSPEDSSIYLCSVDRGTEAFFGQGTRLTVV.

The V and J genes are TRBV19 and TRBJ1-1, with D unclear. V lost 5 bases, J lost 6 bases, and 13 bases lay in between. From germline, CDR1 is LNHDA and CDR2 SQIVND (reference sequence). The CDR3 loop spans 13 amino acids. The CDR3 sequence is CASSLLSRSEAFF. The CDR3 coding sequence is TGTGCCAGTAGTCTCCTGTCCAGGTCTGAAGCTTTCTTT. Drawing the rest from reference TRBV19 and TRBJ1-1, the complete variable domain is DGGITQSPKYLFRKEGQNVTLSCEQNLNHDAMYWYRQDPGQGLRLIYYSQIVNDFQKGDIAEGYSVSREKKESFPLTVTSAQKNPTAFYLCASSLLSRSEAFFGQGTRLTVV.

This rearrangement joins TRBV5-8 to TRBJ1-5; 10 positions agree with TRBD1. The CDR3 totals 17 residues. CDR1 and CDR2 (germline): SGHTS, YDEGEE. V lost 4 bases, J lost 6 bases, and 13 bases stayed unmatched. The DNA of the CDR3 is TGTGCCAGCAGCCGTAGACCTGTGACAGGGGGCACTCAGCCCCAGCATTTT. The encoded protein is CASSRRPVTGGTQPQHF.

There are a few counts of this clone. The chain combines TRBV2 with TRBJ1-5; TRBD1 aligns across 8 bases. V shed 8 bases, J shed 2 bases, and the junction held 8 bases outside the gene matches. Germline V lookup: CDR1 SNHLY, CDR2 FYNNEI. There are 15 residues in the CDR3. DNA of the CDR3: TGTGCCAGCGGCCGACAGGGGCTTGGCAATCAGCCCCAGCATTTT. It encodes CASGRQGLGNQPQHF.

This chain uses TRBV12-3 or TRBV12-4 with TRBJ1-2; possibly TRBD1 for D (6 bases). The CDR3 has 11 residues. Trimming removed 7 bases from V and 7 bases from J, with 10 bases in between. CDR3 region: CASTRGGGYTF. As DNA, the CDR3 is TGTGCCAGCACCAGGGGTGGTGGCTACACCTTC.

This clone counts as medium-sized. The chain links TRBV5-1 to TRBJ2-5; 11 bases align to TRBD2. From germline, CDR1 is SGHRS and CDR2 YFSETQ. V lost 0 bases and J lost 3; bases outside the gene matches: 4. This CDR3 comprises 16 residues. This CDR3 reads CASSLVASGGKETQYF. The CDR3 DNA follows: TGCGCCAGCAGCTTGGTGGCTAGCGGGGGGAAAGAGACCCAGTACTTC.

The chain couples TRBV6-5 to TRBJ1-2; D is ambiguous. Trimming removed 7 bases from V and 8 bases from J, with 11 bases in between. The CDR3 is 11 residues long. Germline CDR1 MNHEY, CDR2 SVGAGI. CDR3 DNA sequence: TGTGCCAGCACGGCAGGAGGGGGCTACACCTTC. Translating gives CASTAGGGYTF.

The chain couples TRBV13 to TRBJ2-7; 7 bases fit TRBD1. Germline V CDR1 and CDR2: PRHDT, FYEKMQ (reference sequence). This CDR3 has 12 residues. J gave up 6 bases and V 5 bases, and 4 bases lay outside the gene matches. DNA of the CDR3: TGTGCCAGCAGCGCCACAGGGGCCGAGCAGTACTTC. Protein sequence: CASSATGAEQYF.

The genes are TRBV25-1 and TRBJ1-2; TRBD1 matches 7 bases. V lost 6 bases to trimming and J lost 4 bases; unmatched junction nucleotides: 2. The CDR3 has 12 residues. Germline loops: CDR1 MGHDK, CDR2 SYGVNS. CDR3: CASRGQPYGYTF. The DNA of the CDR3 is TGTGCCAGCAGGGGACAGCCCTATGGCTACACCTTC.

The chain has TRBV5-1 and TRBJ2-5; 9 bases are shared with TRBD1. The CDR3 is 16 residues long. The V segment lost 5 bases and the J segment 4 bases; nucleotides outside the gene matches: 12. Looked up from germline, CDR1 is SGHRS and CDR2 is YFSETQ. CDR3 sequence reads: CASSPTPGTGRETQYF. In DNA form, the CDR3 reads TGCGCCAGCAGTCCAACCCCCGGGACAGGGAGAGAGACCCAGTACTTC.

This rearrangement joins TRBV10-3 to TRBJ2-2, with D maybe TRBD2 (6 bases). The CDR3 contains 14 residues. V lost 8 bases and J 5 bases, leaving 15 bases between the germline ends. Looked up from germline, CDR1 is ENHRY and CDR2 is SYGVKD. The CDR3 nucleotides read TGTGCCATCCGGGGGATTTCGGGGACCGGGGAGCTGTTTTTT. Translating gives CAIRGISGTGELFF.

This clone came up a few times. J is TRBJ1-3 and V is TRBV10-3; weak D call: TRBD1 (6 bases). The CDR3 totals 16 residues. Trimming removed 0 bases at V and 2 bases at J, with 11 bases between. The germline V gene has CDR1 ENHRY and CDR2 SYGVKD. CDR3 sequence: CAISESTGTPGNTIYF. The CDR3 nucleotides are TGTGCCATCAGTGAGTCTACAGGGACCCCTGGAAACACCATATATTTT.

The J gene is TRBJ2-3, the V gene TRBV3-1 (or the pseudogene TRBV3-2); TRBD2 matches 10 bases. The germline V gene encodes CDR1 LGHDT and CDR2 YNNKEL (reference sequence). Trimming took 3 bases from V and 3 from J; bases not matched to a gene: 6. This CDR3 spans 16 amino acids. The CDR3 DNA reads TGTGCCAGCAGCCAGAGAACTAGCGGGGTTACAGATACGCAGTATTTT. It encodes CASSQRTSGVTDTQYF.

This rearrangement joins TRBV5-1 to TRBJ2-7; 10 nucleotides align to TRBD1. V dropped 1 base and J dropped 3; count of bases not matched to a gene: 4. This CDR3 comprises 15 residues. Germline assignment: CDR1 SGHRS and CDR2 YFSETQ. As DNA, the CDR3 is TGCGCCAGCAGCTTGAGACAGGGGGCGGTCTACGAGCAGTACTTC. This encodes CASSLRQGAVYEQYF. The full variable domain, completed using reference TRBV5-1 and TRBJ2-7, is KAGVTQTPRYLIKTRGQQVTLSCSPISGHRSVSWYQQTPGQGLQFLFEYFSETQRNKGNFPGRFSGRQFSNSRSEMNVSTLELGDSALYLCASSLRQGAVYEQYFGPGTRLTVT.

The chain recombines TRBV28 with TRBJ1-2; the match to TRBD1 covers 9 bases. This CDR3 comprises 15 residues. J gave up 3 bases and V 3 bases, and 5 bases lay outside the gene matches. Per the germline V gene, CDR1 is MDHEN and CDR2 is SYDVKM. This CDR3 reads CASSFGTGGDYGYTF. The CDR3 DNA reads TGTGCCAGCAGTTTCGGCACAGGGGGCGACTATGGCTACACCTTC.

This chain links TRBV3-1 (or the pseudogene TRBV3-2) with TRBJ2-6; D unclear. Trimming removed 2 bases from V and 4 bases from J, with 9 bases in between. CDR1 LGHDT and CDR2 YNNKEL come from the germline V gene (reference sequence). The CDR3 is made up of 15 amino acids. CDR3 in amino acids: CASSQSDWGANVLTF. CDR3 nucleotide sequence: TGTGCCAGCAGCCAATCCGACTGGGGGGCCAACGTCCTGACTTTC.

In this sample, this clone turned up once. The rearrangement links TRBV15 to TRBJ2-7; 7 positions match TRBD2. Trimming cost V 0 bases and J 2 bases; bases outside gene matches: 4. The germline V gene has CDR1 LNHNV and CDR2 YYDKDF (reference sequence). The CDR3 spans 15 residues. The CDR3 is CATSRDAGEAYEQYF. The DNA of the CDR3 is TGTGCCACCAGCAGAGACGCGGGAGAAGCCTACGAGCAGTACTTC.